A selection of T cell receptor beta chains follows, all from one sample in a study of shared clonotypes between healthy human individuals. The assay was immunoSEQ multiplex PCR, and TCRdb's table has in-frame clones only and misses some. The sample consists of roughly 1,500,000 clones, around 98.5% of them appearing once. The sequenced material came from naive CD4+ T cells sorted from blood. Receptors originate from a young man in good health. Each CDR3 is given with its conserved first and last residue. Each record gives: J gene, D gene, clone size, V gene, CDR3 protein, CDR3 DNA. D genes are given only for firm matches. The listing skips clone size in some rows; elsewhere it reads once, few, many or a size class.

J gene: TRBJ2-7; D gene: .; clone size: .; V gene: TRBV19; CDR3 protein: CASSMGHLYEQYF; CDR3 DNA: TGTGCCAGTAGCATGGGTCATCTCTACGAGCAGTACTTC
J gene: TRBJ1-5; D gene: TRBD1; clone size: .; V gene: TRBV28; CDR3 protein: CASRPPGTGYSNQPQHF; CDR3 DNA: TGTGCCAGCAGACCTCCCGGGACAGGGTACAGCAATCAGCCCCAGCATTTT
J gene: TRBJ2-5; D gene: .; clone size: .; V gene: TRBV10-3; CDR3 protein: CAISGQQETQYF; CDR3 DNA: TGTGCCATCAGTGGGCAGCAAGAGACCCAGTACTTC
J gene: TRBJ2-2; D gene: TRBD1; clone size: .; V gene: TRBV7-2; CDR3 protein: CASHSGQSNTGELFF; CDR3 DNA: TGTGCCAGCCACTCGGGACAGTCTAACACCGGGGAGCTGTTTTTT
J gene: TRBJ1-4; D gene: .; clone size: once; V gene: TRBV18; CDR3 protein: CASSIRPPTNEKLFF; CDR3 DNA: TGTGCCAGCTCTATCCGGCCACCAACTAATGAAAAACTGTTTTTT
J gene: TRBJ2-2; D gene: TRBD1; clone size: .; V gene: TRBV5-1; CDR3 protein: CASSLELPGGAGELFF; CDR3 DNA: TGCGCCAGCAGCTTGGAATTGCCAGGGGGTGCCGGGGAGCTGTTTTTT
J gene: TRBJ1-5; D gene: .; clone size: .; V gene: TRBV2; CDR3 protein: CASSYRDTQPQHF; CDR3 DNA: TGTGCCAGCAGCTATAGGGATACTCAGCCCCAGCATTTT
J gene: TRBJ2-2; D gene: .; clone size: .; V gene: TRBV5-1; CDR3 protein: CASSKGGTGELFF; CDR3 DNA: TGCGCCAGCAGCAAAGGGGGCACCGGGGAGCTGTTTTTT
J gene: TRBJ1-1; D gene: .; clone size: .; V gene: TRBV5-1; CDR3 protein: CASSITGSNTEAFF; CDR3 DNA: TGCGCCAGCAGCATCACAGGGTCGAACACTGAAGCTTTCTTT
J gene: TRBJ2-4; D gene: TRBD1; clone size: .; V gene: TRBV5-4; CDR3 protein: CASSSAPGTVLAKNIQYF; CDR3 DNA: TGTGCCAGCAGCTCTGCTCCCGGGACAGTCCTAGCCAAAAACATTCAGTACTTC
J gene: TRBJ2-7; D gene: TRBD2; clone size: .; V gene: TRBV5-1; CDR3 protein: CASSLGTSNSYEQYF; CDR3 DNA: TGCGCCAGCAGCTTGGGGACTAGCAACTCCTACGAGCAGTACTTC
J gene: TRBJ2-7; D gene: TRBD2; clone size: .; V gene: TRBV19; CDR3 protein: CASSDLAGTAYEQYF; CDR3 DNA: TGTGCCAGTAGCGATCTAGCGGGAACGGCCTACGAGCAGTACTTC
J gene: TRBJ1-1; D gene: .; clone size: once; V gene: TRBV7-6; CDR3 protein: CASTLKTSGLGKNTEAFF; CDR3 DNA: TGTGCCAGCACCCTCAAGACCAGTGGCTTGGGGAAGAACACTGAAGCTTTCTTT
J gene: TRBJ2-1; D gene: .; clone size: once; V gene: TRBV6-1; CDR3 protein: CASSEARILGQFF; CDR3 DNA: TGTGCCAGCAGTGAAGCGAGGATTCTCGGGCAGTTCTTC
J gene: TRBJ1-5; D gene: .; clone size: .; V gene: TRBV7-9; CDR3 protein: CASSPGSIQNQPQHF; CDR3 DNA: TGTGCCAGCAGCCCCGGGTCTATTCAGAATCAGCCCCAGCATTTT
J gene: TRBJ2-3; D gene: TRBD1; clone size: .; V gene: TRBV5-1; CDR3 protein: CASSPQGAVSDTQYF; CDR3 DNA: TGCGCCAGCAGCCCGCAGGGGGCGGTATCAGATACGCAGTATTTT
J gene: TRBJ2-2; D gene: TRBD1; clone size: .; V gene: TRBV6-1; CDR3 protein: CASSGTGSGELFF; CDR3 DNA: TGTGCCAGCAGCGGGACAGGGTCCGGGGAGCTGTTTTTT
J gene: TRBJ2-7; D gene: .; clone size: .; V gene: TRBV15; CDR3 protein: CATSRAGVYEQYF; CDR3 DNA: TGTGCCACCAGCAGAGCGGGAGTCTACGAGCAGTACTTC
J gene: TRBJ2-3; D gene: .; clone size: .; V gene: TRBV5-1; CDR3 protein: CASHEADTQYF; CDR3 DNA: TGCGCCAGCCACGAGGCAGATACGCAGTATTTT
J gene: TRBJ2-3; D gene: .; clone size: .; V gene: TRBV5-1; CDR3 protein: CASSFLTAGTDTQYF; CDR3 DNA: TGCGCCAGCAGCTTCCTTACAGCTGGCACAGATACGCAGTATTTT
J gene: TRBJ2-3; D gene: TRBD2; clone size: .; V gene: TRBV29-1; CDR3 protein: CSVTSGSDTQYF; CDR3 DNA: TGCAGCGTCACTAGCGGATCAGATACGCAGTATTTT
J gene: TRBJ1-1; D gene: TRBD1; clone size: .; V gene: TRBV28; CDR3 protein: CASSPHGTGDTEAFF; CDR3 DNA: TGTGCCAGCAGTCCGCACGGGACAGGGGACACTGAAGCTTTCTTT
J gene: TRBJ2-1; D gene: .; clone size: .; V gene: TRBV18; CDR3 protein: CASSPGRGFNEQFF; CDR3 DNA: TGTGCCAGCTCACCGGGAAGGGGATTCAATGAGCAGTTCTTC
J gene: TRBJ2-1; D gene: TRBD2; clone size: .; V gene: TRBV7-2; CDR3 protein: CASTPGGVSSYNEQFF; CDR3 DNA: TGTGCCAGCACCCCCGGGGGGGTCAGCTCCTACAATGAGCAGTTCTTC
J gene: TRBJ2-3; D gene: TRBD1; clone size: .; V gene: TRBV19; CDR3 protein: CASSRQGRTDTQYF; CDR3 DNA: TGTGCCAGTAGTCGACAGGGGCGCACAGATACGCAGTATTTT
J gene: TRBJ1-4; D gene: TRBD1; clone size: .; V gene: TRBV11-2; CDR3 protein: CASSSQGQGYEKLFF; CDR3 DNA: TGTGCCAGCAGCTCGCAGGGACAGGGTTATGAAAAACTGTTTTTT
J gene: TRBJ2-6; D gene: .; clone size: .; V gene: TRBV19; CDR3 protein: CASSPISGGANVLTF; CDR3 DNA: TGTGCCAGTAGCCCAATATCCGGTGGGGCCAACGTCCTGACTTTC
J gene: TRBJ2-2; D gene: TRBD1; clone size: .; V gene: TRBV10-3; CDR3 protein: CAITEDRRGELFF; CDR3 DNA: TGTGCCATCACCGAGGACAGGCGTGGGGAGCTGTTTTTT
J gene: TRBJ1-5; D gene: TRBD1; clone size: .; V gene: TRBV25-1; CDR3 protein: CASSGGTANQPQHF; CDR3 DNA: TGTGCCAGCAGTGGGGGGACAGCAAATCAGCCCCAGCATTTT
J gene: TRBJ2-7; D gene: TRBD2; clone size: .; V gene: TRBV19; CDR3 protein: CASSPGLGRYEQYF; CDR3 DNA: TGTGCCAGTAGTCCGGGACTAGGCCGCTACGAGCAGTACTTC
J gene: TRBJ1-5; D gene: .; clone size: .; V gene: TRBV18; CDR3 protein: CASSESGVSNQPQHF; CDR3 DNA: TGTGCCAGCTCAGAGTCAGGGGTGAGCAATCAGCCCCAGCATTTT
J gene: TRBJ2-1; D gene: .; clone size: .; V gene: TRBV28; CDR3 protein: CASGTELTYNEQFF; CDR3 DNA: TGTGCCAGTGGGACCGAACTAACCTACAATGAGCAGTTCTTC
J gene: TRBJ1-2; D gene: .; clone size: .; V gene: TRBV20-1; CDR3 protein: CSGPTDYGYTF; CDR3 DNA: TGCAGTGGTCCGACGGACTATGGCTACACCTTC
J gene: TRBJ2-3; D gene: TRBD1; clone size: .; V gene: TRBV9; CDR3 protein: CASSVGQGAFTDTQYF; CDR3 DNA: TGTGCCAGCAGCGTAGGACAGGGGGCGTTCACAGATACGCAGTATTTT
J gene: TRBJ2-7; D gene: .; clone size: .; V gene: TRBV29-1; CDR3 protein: CSTRETYEQYF; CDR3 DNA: TGCAGCACCCGGGAGACCTACGAGCAGTACTTC
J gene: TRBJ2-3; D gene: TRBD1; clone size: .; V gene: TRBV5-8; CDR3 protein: CASRGVDRELLTDTQYF; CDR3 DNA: TGCGCCAGCAGGGGGGTGGACAGGGAACTGTTGACAGATACGCAGTATTTT
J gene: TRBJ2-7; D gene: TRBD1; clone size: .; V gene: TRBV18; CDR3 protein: CASSQTPGQFYEQYF; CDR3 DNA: TGTGCCAGCTCACAAACCCCGGGACAGTTCTACGAGCAGTACTTC
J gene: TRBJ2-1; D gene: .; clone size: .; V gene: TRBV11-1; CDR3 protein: CASSIPGGSYNEQFF; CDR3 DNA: TGTGCCAGCAGCATCCCCGGGGGCTCCTACAATGAGCAGTTCTTC
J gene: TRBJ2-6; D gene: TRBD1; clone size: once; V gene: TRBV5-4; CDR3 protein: CASSSGGRGYSGANVLTF; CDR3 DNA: TGTGCCAGCAGCTCAGGGGGCAGGGGCTACTCTGGGGCCAACGTCCTGACTTTC
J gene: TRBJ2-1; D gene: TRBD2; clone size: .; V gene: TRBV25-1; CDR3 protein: CASSEGAGGGNEQFF; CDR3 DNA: TGTGCCAGCAGTGAAGGAGCGGGGGGTGGCAATGAGCAGTTCTTC
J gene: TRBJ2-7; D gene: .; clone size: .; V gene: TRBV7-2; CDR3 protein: CASSQTQVAAYEQYF; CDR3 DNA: TGTGCCAGCAGCCAAACCCAGGTAGCGGCCTACGAGCAGTACTTC
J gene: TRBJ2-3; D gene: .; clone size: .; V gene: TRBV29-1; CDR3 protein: CSVGGYAAASTDTQYF; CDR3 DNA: TGCAGCGTAGGGGGATATGCTGCGGCTAGCACAGATACGCAGTATTTT
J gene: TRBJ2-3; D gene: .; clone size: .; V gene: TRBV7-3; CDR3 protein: CASSPQGGTQYF; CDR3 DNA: TGTGCCAGCAGCCCTCAAGGCGGTACGCAGTATTTT
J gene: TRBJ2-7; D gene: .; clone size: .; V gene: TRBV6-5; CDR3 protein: CASRLGEFYEQYF; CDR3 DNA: TGTGCCAGCAGGCTGGGGGAATTCTACGAGCAGTACTTC
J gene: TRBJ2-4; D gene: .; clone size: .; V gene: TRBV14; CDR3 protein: CASSQDYIQYF; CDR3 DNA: TGTGCCAGCAGCCAAGATTATATTCAGTACTTC
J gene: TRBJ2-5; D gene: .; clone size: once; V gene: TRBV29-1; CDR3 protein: CSVVRGIQETQYF; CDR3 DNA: TGCAGCGTCGTCAGGGGAATCCAAGAGACCCAGTACTTC
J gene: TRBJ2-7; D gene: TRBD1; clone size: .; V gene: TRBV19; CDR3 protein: CASSIWGTGSSYEQYF; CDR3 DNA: TGTGCCAGTAGTATATGGGGGACAGGGTCCTCCTACGAGCAGTACTTC